This entry describes one T cell receptor (beta chain). The antigen is undetermined. TCRdb reprocessed the reads with MiXCR, giving one entry per CDR3 protein. Here the sample spans approximately 730,000 distinct CDR3 sequences, roughly a third being singletons. V lost 6 bases to trimming and J lost 6 bases, with 11 bases between them. The CDR3 covers 13 residues. The entry originates in a study of T cell repertoires in cytomegalovirus infection. Study in general: Recently identified HLA-C-restricted and well-studied HLA-B-restricted CMV epitopes were used. Matching HLA type, along with CMV infection, was indicated by public TCR beta signatures. Study-wide results and caveats: Frequencies of public TCR beta families were cumulated, and this identified carriers of CMV plus the relevant HLA. HLA-C-restricted CMV-specific TCR beta clonotypes prevailed in the ex vivo response.

The material was cultured PBMCs, obtained from culture after CMV antigen stimulation. The rearrangement links TRBV12-3 or TRBV12-4 to TRBJ2-2; no reliable D call. The source is a human donor in good health (CMV status not recorded). Some clones in this sample may be carry-over from other donors' samples. For the CDR3, the DNA is TGTGCCAGCAGCCCCCGGTTCTCCGGGGAGCTGTTTTTT. It specifies CASSPRFSGELFF.